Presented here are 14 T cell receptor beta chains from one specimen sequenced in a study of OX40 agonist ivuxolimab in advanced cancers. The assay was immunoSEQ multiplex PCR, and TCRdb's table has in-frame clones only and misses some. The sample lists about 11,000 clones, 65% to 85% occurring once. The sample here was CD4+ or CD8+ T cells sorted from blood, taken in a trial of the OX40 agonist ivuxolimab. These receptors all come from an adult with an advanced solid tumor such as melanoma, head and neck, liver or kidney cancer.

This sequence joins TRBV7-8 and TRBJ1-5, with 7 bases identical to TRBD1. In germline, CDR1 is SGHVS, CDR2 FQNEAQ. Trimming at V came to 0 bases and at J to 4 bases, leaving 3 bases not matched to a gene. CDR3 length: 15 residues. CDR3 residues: CASSLATGWNQPQHF. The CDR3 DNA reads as TGTGCCAGCAGCTTAGCGACAGGGTGGAATCAGCCCCAGCATTTT.

CDR3 amino acids: CASSYSGQHYGYTF. The CDR3 DNA is TGTGCCAGCAGTTACTCAGGCCAGCACTATGGCTACACCTTC. This chain connects TRBV6-6 to TRBJ1-2; D is uncertain. The V end lost 0 bases, the J end lost 3 bases, and 8 bases lay between the germline ends. Germline V gives CDR1 MNHNY, CDR2 SVGAGI (reference sequence). The CDR3 runs 14 residues.

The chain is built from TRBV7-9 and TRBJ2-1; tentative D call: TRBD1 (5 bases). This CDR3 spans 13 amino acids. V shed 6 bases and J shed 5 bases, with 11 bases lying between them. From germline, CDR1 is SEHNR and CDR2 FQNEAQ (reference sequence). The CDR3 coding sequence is TGTGCCAGCAGATTTGGACAAAACAATGAGCAGTTCTTC. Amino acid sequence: CASRFGQNNEQFF.

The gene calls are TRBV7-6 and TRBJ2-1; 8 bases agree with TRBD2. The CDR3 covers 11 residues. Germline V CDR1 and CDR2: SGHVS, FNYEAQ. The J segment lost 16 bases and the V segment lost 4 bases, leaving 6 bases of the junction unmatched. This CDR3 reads CASSSRGGVFF. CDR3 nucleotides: TGTGCCAGCAGCTCCCGGGGGGGCGTATTCTTC.

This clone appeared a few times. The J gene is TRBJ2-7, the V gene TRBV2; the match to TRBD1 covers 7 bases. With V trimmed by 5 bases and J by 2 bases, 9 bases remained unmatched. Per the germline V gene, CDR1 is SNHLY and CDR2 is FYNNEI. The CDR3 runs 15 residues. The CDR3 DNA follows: TGTGCCAGCAGTCCTCCAGGGGGTAAGGCCTACGAGCAGTACTTC. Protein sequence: CASSPPGGKAYEQYF.

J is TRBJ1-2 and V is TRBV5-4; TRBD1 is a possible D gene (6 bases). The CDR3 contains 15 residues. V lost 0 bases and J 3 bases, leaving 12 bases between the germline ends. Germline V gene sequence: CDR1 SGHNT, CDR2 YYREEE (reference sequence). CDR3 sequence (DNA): TGTGCCAGCAGCTTGGCCGGGGGGCTGGACTATGGCTACACCTTC. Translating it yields CASSLAGGLDYGYTF.

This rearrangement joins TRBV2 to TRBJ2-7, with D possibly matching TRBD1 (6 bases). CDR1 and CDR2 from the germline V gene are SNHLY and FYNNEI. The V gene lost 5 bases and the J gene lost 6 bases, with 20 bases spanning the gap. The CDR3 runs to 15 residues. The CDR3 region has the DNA TGTGCCAGCAGTTCAGGACAGCTGTACCCGGGCGAGCAGTACTTC. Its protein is CASSSGQLYPGEQYF.

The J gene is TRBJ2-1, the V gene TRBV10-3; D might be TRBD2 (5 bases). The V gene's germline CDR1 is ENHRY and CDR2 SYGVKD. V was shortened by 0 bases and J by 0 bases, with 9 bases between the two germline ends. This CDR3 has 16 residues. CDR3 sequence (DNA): TGTGCCATCAGTGAGTCATCGGGGAGCTCCTACAATGAGCAGTTCTTC. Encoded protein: CAISESSGSSYNEQFF.

CDR3 nucleotides: TGTGCCTGCCCCGGGACAAAGGGGGCCCTCCACTTT. This translates into CACPGTKGALHF. The chain has TRBV30 and TRBJ1-6, with D maybe TRBD1 (6 bases). The germline gives CDR1 GTSNPN, CDR2 SVGIG (reference sequence). The V end was cut by 6 bases, the J end by 14 bases, with 17 bases between. This CDR3 is built from 12 residues.

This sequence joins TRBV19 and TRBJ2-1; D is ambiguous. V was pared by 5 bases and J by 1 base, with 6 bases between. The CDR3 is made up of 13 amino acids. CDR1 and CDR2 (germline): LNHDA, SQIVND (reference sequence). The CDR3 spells CASSLGSYNEQFF. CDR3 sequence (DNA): TGTGCCAGTAGTTTGGGATCCTACAATGAGCAGTTCTTC.

The CDR3 nucleotides read TGTGCCAGCAGCCAAGGTGGAGGGGCTCTCCTGCCGGGGGGCTACGAGCAGTACTTC. Translating it yields CASSQGGGALLPGGYEQYF. This chain uses TRBV14 with TRBJ2-7, with 7 bases identical to TRBD2. J lost 3 bases, V lost 1 base, and 18 bases had no gene match. The V gene's germline CDR1 is SGHDN and CDR2 FVKESK. CDR3 length equals 19 residues.

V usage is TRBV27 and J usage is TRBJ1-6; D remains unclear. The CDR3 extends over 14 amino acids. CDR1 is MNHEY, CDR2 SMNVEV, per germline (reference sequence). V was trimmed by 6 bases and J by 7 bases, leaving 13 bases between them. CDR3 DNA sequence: TGTGCCAGCAGGCGCGGGTTCTCAAATTCACCCCTCCACTTT. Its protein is CASRRGFSNSPLHF.

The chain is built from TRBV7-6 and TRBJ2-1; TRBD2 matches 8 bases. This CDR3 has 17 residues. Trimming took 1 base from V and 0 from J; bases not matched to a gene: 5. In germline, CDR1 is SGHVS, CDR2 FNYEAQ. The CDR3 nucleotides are TGTGCCAGCAGCTTAGTAGCGGGGCCGAGCTCCTACAATGAGCAGTTCTTC. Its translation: CASSLVAGPSSYNEQFF.

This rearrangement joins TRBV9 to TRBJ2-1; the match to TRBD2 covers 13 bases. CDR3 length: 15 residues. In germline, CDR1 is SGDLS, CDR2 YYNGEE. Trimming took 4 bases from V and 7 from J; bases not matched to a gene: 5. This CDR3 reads CASSTSGRAGNEQFF. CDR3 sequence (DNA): TGTGCCAGCAGCACTAGCGGGAGGGCCGGGAATGAGCAGTTCTTC.